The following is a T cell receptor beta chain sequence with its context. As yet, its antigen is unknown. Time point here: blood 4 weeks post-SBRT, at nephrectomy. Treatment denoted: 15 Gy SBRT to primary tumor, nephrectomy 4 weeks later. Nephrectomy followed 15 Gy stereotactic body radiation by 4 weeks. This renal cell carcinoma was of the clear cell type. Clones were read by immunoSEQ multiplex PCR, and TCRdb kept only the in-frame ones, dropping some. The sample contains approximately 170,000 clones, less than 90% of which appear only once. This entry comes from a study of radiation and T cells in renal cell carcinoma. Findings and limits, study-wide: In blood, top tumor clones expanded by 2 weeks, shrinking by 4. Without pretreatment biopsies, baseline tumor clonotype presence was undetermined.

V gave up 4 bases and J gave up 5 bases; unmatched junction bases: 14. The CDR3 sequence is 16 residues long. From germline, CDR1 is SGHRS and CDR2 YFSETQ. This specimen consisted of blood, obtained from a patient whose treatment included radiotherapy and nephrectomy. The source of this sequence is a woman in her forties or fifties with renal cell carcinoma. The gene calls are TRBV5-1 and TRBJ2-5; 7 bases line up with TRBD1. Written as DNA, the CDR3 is TGCGCCAGCAGCCTAGAATCCGGGACAGTATCTGAGACCCAGTACTTC. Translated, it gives CASSLESGTVSETQYF.